This is a list of T cell receptor beta chains from one sample in a study of CD8 T cells in Susac syndrome. Each CDR3 protein is one row after TCRdb ran MiXCR on the immunoSEQ multiplex PCR reads. The table includes 100,000 to 150,000 distinct CDR3 sequences, more than 90% detected once. The sequencing input was CD8+ T cells from PBMCs. The receptors stem from a human donor with Susac syndrome. The CDR3 runs from the conserved cysteine through the conserved F or W. A D gene is named only where the DNA matches it firmly. A row's size may be missing; if present it is once, few, many or a size class.

>NA|TRBV27|TRBJ2-3|13|NA
TGTGCCAGCAACTGGAGAGGAGCAGATACGCAGTATTTT
CASNWRGADTQYF
>TRBD2|TRBV4-2|TRBJ2-5|15|NA
TGTGCCAGCAGCCAAGAAGAGACTAGCCGGGAGACCCAGTACTTC
CASSQEETSRETQYF
>NA|TRBV9|TRBJ2-7|14|NA
TGTGCCAGCAGCGAGGGCGACGGCTCCTACGAGCAGTACTTC
CASSEGDGSYEQYF
>TRBD1|TRBV18|TRBJ2-7|17|NA
TGTGCCAGCTCACCATCAGGGGTGTGGACAGGGGGCGTCGAGCAGTACTTC
CASSPSGVWTGGVEQYF
>TRBD2|TRBV4-3|TRBJ2-1|13|NA
TGCGCCAGCAGAGGCGGGAGGTCAGATGAGCAGTTCTTC
CASRGGRSDEQFF
>TRBD1|TRBV24-1|TRBJ2-2|18|once
TGTGCCACCAGTGATGAACCCCCGGGACAGGGGAACACCGGGGAGCTGTTTTTT
CATSDEPPGQGNTGELFF
>NA|TRBV25-1|TRBJ1-2|13|NA
TGTGCCAGCAGTGAATCGCCAGGGGATGGCTACACCTTC
CASSESPGDGYTF
>TRBD1|TRBV10-3|TRBJ1-1|13|NA
TGTGCCATCAGTGACGACAGGGGAGCTGAAGCTTTCTTT
CAISDDRGAEAFF
>NA|TRBV20-1|TRBJ1-2|17|NA
TGCAGTGCTGGTAACAGTGGTCGAGCCCCTGATCACTATGGCTACACCTTC
CSAGNSGRAPDHYGYTF
>NA|TRBV12-3/TRBV12-4|TRBJ1-5|14|NA
TGTGCCAGCAGTTGGGGGGTCGGGGATCAGCCCCAGCATTTT
CASSWGVGDQPQHF
>NA|TRBV25-1|TRBJ1-5|17|NA
TGTGCCAGCAGTGAAGGCGGGGCAGCATATAGCAATCAGCCCCAGCATTTT
CASSEGGAAYSNQPQHF
>NA|TRBV12-3/TRBV12-4|TRBJ2-3|15|NA
TGTGCCAGCAGTCCGCGACAAGGGCACACAGATACGCAGTATTTT
CASSPRQGHTDTQYF
>NA|TRBV11-2|TRBJ1-1|13|few
TGTGCCAGCAGCCCCGGACAGAACACTGAAGCTTTCTTT
CASSPGQNTEAFF
>TRBD1|TRBV9|TRBJ2-5|14|NA
TGTGCCAGCAGCGAGCGGACAGGGGTGGAGACCCAGTACTTC
CASSERTGVETQYF
>TRBD1|TRBV7-2|TRBJ1-2|17|NA
TGTGCCAGCAGCCAATCTCAGGGACAGGGGAGATTGTATGGCTACACCTTC
CASSQSQGQGRLYGYTF
>NA|TRBV4-3|TRBJ2-6|16|NA
TGCGCCAGCAGCCAAGATCGGGGCGCTGGGGCCAACGTCCTGACTTTC
CASSQDRGAGANVLTF
>NA|TRBV7-9|TRBJ1-5|13|once
TGTGCCAGCAGCTTAGACGGCAATCAGCCCCAGCATTTT
CASSLDGNQPQHF
>NA|TRBV7-6|TRBJ2-1|16|once
TGTGCCAGCAGCTTAGAGGTAGGGGGGCTGGAGAGTGAGCAGTTCTTC
CASSLEVGGLESEQFF
>NA|TRBV20-1|TRBJ2-2|15|NA
TGCAGTGCTAGGGACCGGGACACGAACACCGGGGAGCTGTTTTTT
CSARDRDTNTGELFF
>NA|TRBV7-9|TRBJ2-1|15|NA
TGTGCCAGCAGCTTAGAAGTTGGGCCCCTAAGGGAGCAGTTCTTC
CASSLEVGPLREQFF
>NA|TRBV9|TRBJ1-4|13|NA
TGTGCCAGCAGCGCATTCGATAATGAAAAACTGTTTTTT
CASSAFDNEKLFF
>NA|TRBV28|TRBJ1-1|17|NA
TGTGCCAGCAGTTTCACCGAACTCAGGCTTCCAAACACTGAAGCTTTCTTT
CASSFTELRLPNTEAFF
>NA|TRBV9|TRBJ1-1|14|NA
TGTGCCAGCAGCGTAGCGGGGGCGAACACTGAAGCTTTCTTT
CASSVAGANTEAFF
>NA|TRBV28|TRBJ1-1|13|NA
TGTGCCAGCAGTTTCTCAGAGAACACTGAAGCTTTCTTT
CASSFSENTEAFF
>NA|TRBV5-1|TRBJ1-2|12|NA
TGCGCCAGCAGCTTGGCCAGGGATGGCTACACCTTC
CASSLARDGYTF
>TRBD2|TRBV7-8|TRBJ2-7|17|NA
TGTGCCAGCAGCTTAGAGGGGGCTAGCGGGAGTACTCGGGAGCAGTACTTC
CASSLEGASGSTREQYF
>NA|TRBV6-4|TRBJ2-3|15|NA
TGTGCCAGCAGTGAAGGCGGACTTAGCACAGATACGCAGTATTTT
CASSEGGLSTDTQYF
>NA|TRBV2|TRBJ2-7|15|NA
TGTGCCAGCAGATCCCCTGGGACCCCGACCTACGAGCAGTACTTC
CASRSPGTPTYEQYF
>NA|TRBV13|TRBJ2-3|14|NA
TGTGCCAGCAGCTTAGGAGCGTACACAGATACGCAGTATTTT
CASSLGAYTDTQYF
>NA|TRBV27|TRBJ1-2|16|NA
TGTGCCAGCAGTCCCCAAAAGCGGACAGTCTGGCATGGCTACACCTTC
CASSPQKRTVWHGYTF
>NA|TRBV30|TRBJ2-3|13|NA
TGTGCCTGGAGTGTAAACCCCCAAGATACGCAGTATTTT
CAWSVNPQDTQYF
>NA|TRBV6-2/TRBV6-3|TRBJ2-5|14|NA
TGTGCCAGCACCTTCAGGGGGGGTCTGGAGACCCAGTACTTC
CASTFRGGLETQYF
>NA|TRBV30|TRBJ2-3|16|NA
TGTGCCTGGAGTGTAGGGGCTGCGGTTCTCACAGATACGCAGTATTTT
CAWSVGAAVLTDTQYF
>TRBD2|TRBV12-3/TRBV12-4|TRBJ2-3|14|NA
TGTGCCAGCAGTTTACGTCGGGGGGGAGATACGCAGTATTTT
CASSLRRGGDTQYF
>NA|TRBV20-1|TRBJ2-1|15|once
TGCAGTGCTAGACTATCTTGGTGCAAATGCGATGAGCAGTTCTTC
CSARLSWCKCDEQFF
>NA|TRBV13|TRBJ2-7|13|NA
TGTGCCAGCAGCTTAGGGGACAGTGGCGAGCAGTACTTC
CASSLGDSGEQYF
>TRBD1|TRBV7-3|TRBJ2-3|14|NA
TGTGCCAGCAGCCGAACAGGGGGCACAGATACGCAGTATTTT
CASSRTGGTDTQYF
>NA|TRBV4-1|TRBJ2-1|16|NA
TGCGCCAGCAGCCAAGCCCCCGGGACGAGAAACAATGAGCAGTTCTTC
CASSQAPGTRNNEQFF
>TRBD1|TRBV3-1|TRBJ2-1|16|NA
TGTGCCAGCAGCCAAGTTCGGGACAGGGGCTACAATGAGCAGTTCTTC
CASSQVRDRGYNEQFF
>NA|TRBV25-1|TRBJ2-7|12|NA
TGTGCCAGCAGTGAGGGGACCTACGAGCAGTACTTC
CASSEGTYEQYF
>TRBD1|TRBV20-1|TRBJ2-7|13|once
TGCAGTGCGGACTGGGACAGCTCCTACGAGCAGTACTTC
CSADWDSSYEQYF
>TRBD2|TRBV12-3/TRBV12-4|TRBJ2-1|17|NA
TGTGCCAGCAGTAGAGGGACTAGCGGGAGAATCTACAATGAGCAGTTCTTC
CASSRGTSGRIYNEQFF
>TRBD1|TRBV6-5|TRBJ2-5|15|NA
TGTGCCAGCAGTTACTCGAGGGACAGGGGGGAGACCCAGTACTTC
CASSYSRDRGETQYF
>NA|TRBV29-1|TRBJ1-1|15|NA
TGCAGCGGCCAAGGGGTAGGGACGCCGGGCACTGAAGCTTTCTTT
CSGQGVGTPGTEAFF
>NA|TRBV30|TRBJ2-2|14|NA
TGTGCCTGGGAACGGTCAGGGAACACCGGGGAGCTGTTTTTT
CAWERSGNTGELFF
>TRBD1|TRBV7-9|TRBJ2-7|14|many
TGTGCCAGCAGCTCTGGGGACAGAGCCTACGAGCAGTACTTC
CASSSGDRAYEQYF
>TRBD2|TRBV18|TRBJ2-1|14|once
TGTGCCAGCTCTTTAGCGGGAGGGAACAATGAGCAGTTCTTC
CASSLAGGNNEQFF
>NA|TRBV7-2|TRBJ2-3|15|NA
TGTGCCAGCAGCTTATACCAGCTGTACACAGATACGCAGTATTTT
CASSLYQLYTDTQYF
>NA|TRBV18|TRBJ2-3|12|NA
TGTGCCAGCTCAGGGGGACTGGATACGCAGTATTTT
CASSGGLDTQYF
>TRBD1|TRBV9|TRBJ2-3|15|once
TGTGCCAGCAGCCTCGGGACAGGCGGTGAAGATACGCAGTATTTT
CASSLGTGGEDTQYF
>TRBD2|TRBV3-1|TRBJ2-7|14|NA
TGTGCCAGCAGCCAAGTAGCGGGGGCCTACGAGCAGTACTTC
CASSQVAGAYEQYF
>TRBD1|TRBV9|TRBJ2-1|14|once
TGTGCCAGCAGCGAGACAGGGGGAGAAAATGAGCAGTTCTTC
CASSETGGENEQFF
>NA|TRBV1|TRBJ2-1|13|once
TGCACCAGCAGCCTGGTCCCCTACAATGAGCAGTTCTTC
CTSSLVPYNEQFF
>NA|TRBV28|TRBJ1-6|15|NA
TGTGCCAGCAGTTTCCAGGGCAGGGCGATGTCACCCCTCCACTTT
CASSFQGRAMSPLHF
>TRBD2|TRBV6-2/TRBV6-3|TRBJ2-5|19|NA
TGTGCCAGCAGTTACTACCGGACTAGCGGGAGGAGGATGGCAGAGACCCAGTACTTC
CASSYYRTSGRRMAETQYF
>NA|TRBV6-1|TRBJ2-1|16|NA
TGTGCCAGTCCCTCCCGCCGCAGGGGACTTTACAATGAGCAGTTCTTC
CASPSRRRGLYNEQFF
>TRBD1|TRBV6-4|TRBJ2-1|14|NA
TGTGCCAGCAGTGAGAGACAGGGGGCGAATGAGCAGTTCTTC
CASSERQGANEQFF
>TRBD2|TRBV12-5|TRBJ2-7|16|NA
TGTGCTAGTGGTTTGTCTAGCGGGAGTTTACGGTACGAGCAGTACTTC
CASGLSSGSLRYEQYF
>NA|TRBV14|TRBJ2-2|14|once
TGTGCCAGCAGCCAAGCCTCAACCACCGGGGAGCTGTTTTTT
CASSQASTTGELFF
>NA|TRBV20-1|TRBJ2-3|14|NA
TGCAGTGCTAACGCGGGACTCCTCACAGATACGCAGTATTTT
CSANAGLLTDTQYF